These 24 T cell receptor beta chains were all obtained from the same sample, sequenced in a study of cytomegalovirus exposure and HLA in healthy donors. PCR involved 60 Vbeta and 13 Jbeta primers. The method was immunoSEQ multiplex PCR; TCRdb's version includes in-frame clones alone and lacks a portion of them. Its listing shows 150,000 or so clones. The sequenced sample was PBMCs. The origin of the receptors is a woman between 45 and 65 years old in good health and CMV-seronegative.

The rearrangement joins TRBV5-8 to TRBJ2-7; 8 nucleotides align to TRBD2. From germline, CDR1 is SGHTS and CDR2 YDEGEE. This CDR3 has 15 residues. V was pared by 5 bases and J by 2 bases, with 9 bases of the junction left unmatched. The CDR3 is CASRWGAGGTYEQYF. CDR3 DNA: TGTGCCAGCAGGTGGGGCGCGGGGGGAACCTACGAGCAGTACTTC.

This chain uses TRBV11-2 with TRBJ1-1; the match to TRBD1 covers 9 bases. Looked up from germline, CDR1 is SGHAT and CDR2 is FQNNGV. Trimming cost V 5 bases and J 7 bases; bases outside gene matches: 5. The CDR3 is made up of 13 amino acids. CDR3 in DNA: TGTGCCAGCAGCAAACAGGACAGGGGTGAAGCTTTCTTT. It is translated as CASSKQDRGEAFF.

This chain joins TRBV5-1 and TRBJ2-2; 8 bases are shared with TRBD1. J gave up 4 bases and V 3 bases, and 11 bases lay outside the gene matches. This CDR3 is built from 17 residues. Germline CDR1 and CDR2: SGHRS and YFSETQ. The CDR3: CASSWSMTGVGTGELFF. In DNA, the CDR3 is TGCGCCAGCAGCTGGAGCATGACAGGGGTCGGCACCGGGGAGCTGTTTTTT. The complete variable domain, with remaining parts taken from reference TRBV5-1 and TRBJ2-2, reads KAGVTQTPRYLIKTRGQQVTLSCSPISGHRSVSWYQQTPGQGLQFLFEYFSETQRNKGNFPGRFSGRQFSNSRSEMNVSTLELGDSALYLCASSWSMTGVGTGELFFGEGSRLTVL.

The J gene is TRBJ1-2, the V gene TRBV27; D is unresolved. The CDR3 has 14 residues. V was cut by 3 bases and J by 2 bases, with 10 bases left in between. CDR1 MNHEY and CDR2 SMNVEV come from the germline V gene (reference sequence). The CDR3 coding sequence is TGTGCCAGCAGTTTCCACAGTGAGAACTATGGCTACACCTTC. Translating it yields CASSFHSENYGYTF.

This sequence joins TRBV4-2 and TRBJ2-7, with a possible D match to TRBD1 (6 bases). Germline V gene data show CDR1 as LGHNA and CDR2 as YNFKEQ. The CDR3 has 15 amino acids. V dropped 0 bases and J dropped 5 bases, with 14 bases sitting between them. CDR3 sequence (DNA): TGTGCCAGCAGCCAAGATCTTAGACAGGTCGACGAGCAGTACTTC. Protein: CASSQDLRQVDEQYF.

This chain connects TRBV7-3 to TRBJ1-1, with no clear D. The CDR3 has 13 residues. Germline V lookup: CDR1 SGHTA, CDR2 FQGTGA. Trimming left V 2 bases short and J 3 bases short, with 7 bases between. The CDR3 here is CASSLERYTEAFF. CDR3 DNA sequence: TGTGCCAGCAGCTTAGAGAGGTACACTGAAGCTTTCTTT.

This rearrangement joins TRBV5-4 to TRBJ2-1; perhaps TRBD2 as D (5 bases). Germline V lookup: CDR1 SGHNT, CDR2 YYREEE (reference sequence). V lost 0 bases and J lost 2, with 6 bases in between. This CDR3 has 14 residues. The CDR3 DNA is TGTGCCAGCAGCTTGGGACTACCCTACAATGAGCAGTTCTTC. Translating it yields CASSLGLPYNEQFF.

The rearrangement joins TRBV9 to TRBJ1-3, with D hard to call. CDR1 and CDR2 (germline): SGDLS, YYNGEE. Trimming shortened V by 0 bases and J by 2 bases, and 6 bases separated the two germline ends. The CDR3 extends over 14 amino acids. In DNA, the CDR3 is TGTGCCAGCAGCGTAGGTCAGACTGGAAACACCATATATTTT. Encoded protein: CASSVGQTGNTIYF.

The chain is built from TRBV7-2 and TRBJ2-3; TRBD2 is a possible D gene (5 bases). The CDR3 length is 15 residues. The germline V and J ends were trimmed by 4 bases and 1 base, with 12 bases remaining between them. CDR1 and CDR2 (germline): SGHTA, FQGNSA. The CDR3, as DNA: TGTGCCAGCAGCTCCGTAGCGTCACGCACAGATACGCAGTATTTT. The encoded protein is CASSSVASRTDTQYF.

CDR3 coding DNA: TGTGCCACCAGCAGAGGTAGGCGGGTCCCCTACGAGCAGTACTTC. It encodes CATSRGRRVPYEQYF. J is TRBJ2-7 and V is TRBV15; TRBD2 might be the D (5 bases). The CDR3 length is 15 residues. CDR1 LNHNV and CDR2 YYDKDF come from the germline V gene (reference sequence). The germline V and J ends were trimmed by 1 base and 2 bases, with 12 bases remaining between them.

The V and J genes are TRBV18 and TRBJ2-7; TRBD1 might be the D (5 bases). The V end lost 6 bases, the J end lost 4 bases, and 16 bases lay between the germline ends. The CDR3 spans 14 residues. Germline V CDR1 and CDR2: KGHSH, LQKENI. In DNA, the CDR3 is TGTGCCAGCTCCCCGAACCAGGGTCTATACGAGCAGTACTTC. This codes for CASSPNQGLYEQYF.

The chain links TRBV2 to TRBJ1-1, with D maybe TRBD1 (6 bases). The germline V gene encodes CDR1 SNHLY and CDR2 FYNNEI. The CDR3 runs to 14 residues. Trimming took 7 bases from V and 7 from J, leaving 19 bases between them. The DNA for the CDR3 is TGTGCCAGCAAGGACAGCCCGAATCCCCGTGAAGCTTTCTTT. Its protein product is CASKDSPNPREAFF. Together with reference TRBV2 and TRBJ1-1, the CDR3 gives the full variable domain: EPEVTQTPSHQVTQMGQEVILRCVPISNHLYFYWYRQILGQKVEFLVSFYNNEISEKSEIFDDQFSVERPDGSNFTLKIRSTKLEDSAMYFCASKDSPNPREAFFGQGTRLTVV.

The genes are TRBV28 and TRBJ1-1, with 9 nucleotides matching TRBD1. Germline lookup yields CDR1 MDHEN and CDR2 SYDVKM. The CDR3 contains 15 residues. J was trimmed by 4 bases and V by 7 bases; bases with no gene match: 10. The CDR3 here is CASTYRGRGATEAFF. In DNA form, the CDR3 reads TGTGCCAGCACCTACAGGGGGCGCGGGGCCACTGAAGCTTTCTTT.

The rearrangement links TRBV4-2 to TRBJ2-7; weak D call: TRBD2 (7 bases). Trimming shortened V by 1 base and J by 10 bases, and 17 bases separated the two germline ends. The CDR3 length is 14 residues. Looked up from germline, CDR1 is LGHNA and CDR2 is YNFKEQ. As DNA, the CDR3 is TGTGCCAGCAGCCAAGGGGGTTCGAGGGGGGGACAGTACTTC. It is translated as CASSQGGSRGGQYF.

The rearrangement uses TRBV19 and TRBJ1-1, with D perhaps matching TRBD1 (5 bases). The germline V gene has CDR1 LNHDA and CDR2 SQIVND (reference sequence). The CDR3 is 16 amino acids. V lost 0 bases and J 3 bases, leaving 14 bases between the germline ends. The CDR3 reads CASSIDSGGRYTEAFF. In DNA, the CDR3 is TGTGCCAGTAGTATAGATTCGGGGGGTAGGTACACTGAAGCTTTCTTT.

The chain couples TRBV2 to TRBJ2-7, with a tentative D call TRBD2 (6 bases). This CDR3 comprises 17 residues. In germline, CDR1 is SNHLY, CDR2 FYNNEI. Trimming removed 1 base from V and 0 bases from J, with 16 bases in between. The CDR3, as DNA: TGTGCCAGCAGTGAAGGGCTGGAGGGGCATAGCTCCTACGAGCAGTACTTC. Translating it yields CASSEGLEGHSSYEQYF.

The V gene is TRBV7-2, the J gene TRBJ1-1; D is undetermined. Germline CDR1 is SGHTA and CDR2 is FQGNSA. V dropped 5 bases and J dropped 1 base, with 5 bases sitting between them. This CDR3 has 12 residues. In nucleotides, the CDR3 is TGTGCCAGCAGCGTACAGAACACTGAAGCTTTCTTT. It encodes CASSVQNTEAFF.

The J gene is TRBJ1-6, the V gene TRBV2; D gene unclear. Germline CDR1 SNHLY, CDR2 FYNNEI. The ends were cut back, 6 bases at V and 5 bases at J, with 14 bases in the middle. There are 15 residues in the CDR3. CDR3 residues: CASSNFLPDNSPLHF. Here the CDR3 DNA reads TGTGCCAGCAGCAATTTTTTGCCGGATAATTCACCCCTCCACTTT.

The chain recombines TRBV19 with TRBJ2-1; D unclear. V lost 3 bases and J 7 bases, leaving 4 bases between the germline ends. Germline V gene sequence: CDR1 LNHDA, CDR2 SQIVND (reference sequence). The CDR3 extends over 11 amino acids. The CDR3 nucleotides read TGTGCCAGTAGTATTGTAAATGAGCAGTTCTTC. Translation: CASSIVNEQFF.

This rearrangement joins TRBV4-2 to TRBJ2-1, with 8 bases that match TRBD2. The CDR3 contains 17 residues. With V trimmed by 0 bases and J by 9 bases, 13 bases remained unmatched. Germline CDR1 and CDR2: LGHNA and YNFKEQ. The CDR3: CASSQDPAGALVSEQFF. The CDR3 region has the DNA TGTGCCAGCAGCCAAGATCCAGCGGGGGCCCTAGTGAGTGAGCAGTTCTTC.

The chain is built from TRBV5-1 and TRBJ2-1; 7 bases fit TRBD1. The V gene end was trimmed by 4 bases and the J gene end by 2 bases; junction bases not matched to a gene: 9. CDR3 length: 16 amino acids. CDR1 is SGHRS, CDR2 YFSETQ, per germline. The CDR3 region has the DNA TGCGCCAGCAGCCAAACAGGGGCAGTGACCTACAATGAGCAGTTCTTC. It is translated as CASSQTGAVTYNEQFF. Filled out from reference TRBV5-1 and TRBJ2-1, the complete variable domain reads KAGVTQTPRYLIKTRGQQVTLSCSPISGHRSVSWYQQTPGQGLQFLFEYFSETQRNKGNFPGRFSGRQFSNSRSEMNVSTLELGDSALYLCASSQTGAVTYNEQFFGPGTRLTVL.

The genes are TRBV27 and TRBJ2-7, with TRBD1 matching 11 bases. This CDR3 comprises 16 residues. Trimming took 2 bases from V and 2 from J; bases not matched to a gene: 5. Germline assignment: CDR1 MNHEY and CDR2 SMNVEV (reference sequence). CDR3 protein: CASSLLGTGGAYEQYF. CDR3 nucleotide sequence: TGTGCCAGCAGTTTACTGGGGACAGGGGGGGCCTACGAGCAGTACTTC.

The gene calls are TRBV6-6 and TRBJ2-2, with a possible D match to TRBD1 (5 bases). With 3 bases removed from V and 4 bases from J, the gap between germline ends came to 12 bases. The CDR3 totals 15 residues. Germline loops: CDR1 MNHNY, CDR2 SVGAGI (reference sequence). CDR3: CASSYARVRTGELFF. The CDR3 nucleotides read TGTGCCAGCAGTTATGCCAGGGTGCGCACCGGGGAGCTGTTTTTT.

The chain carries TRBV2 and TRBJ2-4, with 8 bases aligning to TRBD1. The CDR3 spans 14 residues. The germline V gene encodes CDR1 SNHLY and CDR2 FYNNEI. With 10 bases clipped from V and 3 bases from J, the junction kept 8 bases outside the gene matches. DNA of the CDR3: TGTGCCACAACGGACAGGGCTGGCAAAAACATTCAGTACTTC. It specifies CATTDRAGKNIQYF.